This TCR beta chain emerged from a study of blood T cell repertoires in COVID-19. V was pared by 3 bases and J by 4 bases, with 12 bases between. Germline CDR1 is SGDLS and CDR2 is YYNGEE. CDR3 length equals 14 residues. The authors' processing: Quantification of nucleated cells was approximated via reference gene primer amplification. The repertoire was sequenced with immunoSEQ multiplex PCR; TCRdb's copy has only in-frame clones and lacks some. The V and J calls and clone size are taken from that table; D and trimming were inferred from the DNA. The sample shows about 160,000 clones, about four fifths of them seen only once.

This TCR came from a man between 18 and 29 years old with active or convalescent COVID-19. Sequenced input: peripheral blood. V and J are TRBV9 and TRBJ2-3, with unresolved D. The CDR3, as DNA: TGTGCCAGCAGCGAGCACCCAAGAGCAGATACGCAGTATTTT. Translation: CASSEHPRADTQYF. The complete variable domain, with remaining parts taken from reference TRBV9 and TRBJ2-3, reads DSGVTQTPKHLITATGQRVTLRCSPRSGDLSVYWYQQSLDQGLQFLIQYYNGEERAKGNILERFSAQQFPDLHSELNLSSLELGDSALYFCASSEHPRADTQYFGPGTRLTVL.